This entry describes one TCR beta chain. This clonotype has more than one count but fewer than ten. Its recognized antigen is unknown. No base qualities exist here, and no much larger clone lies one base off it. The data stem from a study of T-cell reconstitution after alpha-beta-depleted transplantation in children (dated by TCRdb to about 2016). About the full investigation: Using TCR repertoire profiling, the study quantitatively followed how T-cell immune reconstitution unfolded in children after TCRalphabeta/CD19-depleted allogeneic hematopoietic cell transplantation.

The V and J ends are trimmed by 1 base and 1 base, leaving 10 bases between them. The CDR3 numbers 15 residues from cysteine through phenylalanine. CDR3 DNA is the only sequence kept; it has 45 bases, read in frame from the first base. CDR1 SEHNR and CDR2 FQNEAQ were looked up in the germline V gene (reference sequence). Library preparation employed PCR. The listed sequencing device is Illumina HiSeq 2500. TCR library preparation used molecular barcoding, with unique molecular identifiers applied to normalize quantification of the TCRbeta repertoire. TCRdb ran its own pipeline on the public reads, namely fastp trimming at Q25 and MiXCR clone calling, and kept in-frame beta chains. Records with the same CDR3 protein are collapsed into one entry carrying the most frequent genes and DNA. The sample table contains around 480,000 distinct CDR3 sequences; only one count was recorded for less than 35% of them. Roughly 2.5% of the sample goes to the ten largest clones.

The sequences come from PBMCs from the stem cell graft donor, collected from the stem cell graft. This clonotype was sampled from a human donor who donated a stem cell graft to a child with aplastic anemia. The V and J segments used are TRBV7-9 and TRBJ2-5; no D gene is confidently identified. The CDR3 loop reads CASSLGAAPQETQYF. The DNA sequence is TGTGCCAGCAGCTTAGGGGCAGCACCCCAAGAGACCCAGTACTTC.